These T cell receptor beta chains were read from a single sample in a study of T cell repertoires in cytomegalovirus infection. Each CDR3 protein gets one entry after TCRdb re-called the reads with MiXCR. This table holds approximately 170,000 distinct CDR3 sequences, over 15% found once. The specimen sequenced was CD8+ T cells from PBMCs. The receptors were sampled from a human donor in good health (CMV status not recorded). Some clones in this sample may be carry-over from other donors' samples. Both conserved end residues are part of each CDR3. D genes are given only for firm matches. Clone size is not always given. Where it is, it says once, few, many or a class for expanded clones.

cdr3_nt cdr3_aa d_call clone_size j_call v_call
TGTGCCAGCAGTTATGGGGGTACGCAGTATTTT CASSYGGTQYF - few TRBJ2-3 TRBV28
TGTGCCAGCAGCCCCGGCAGGAATGGCAATCAGCCCCAGCATTTT CASSPGRNGNQPQHF - few TRBJ1-5 TRBV6-2/TRBV6-3
TGTGCCAGCAGTTACAGGACCCGCTCCTACAATGAGCAGTTCTTC CASSYRTRSYNEQFF - few TRBJ2-1 TRBV6-2/TRBV6-3
TGTGCCAGCAGCCCCCTAGGGACTAGGAGGACAGATACGCAGTATTTT CASSPLGTRRTDTQYF TRBD2 few TRBJ2-3 TRBV7-9
TGTGCCAGCAGCGCCGGGCGGGGCACCGGGGAGCTGTTTTTT CASSAGRGTGELFF - - TRBJ2-2 TRBV5-6
TGTGCCAGCAGCTTAGCCGGAGCACGTTGGGGGAATGAGCAGTTCTTC CASSLAGARWGNEQFF - few TRBJ2-1 TRBV7-9
TGTGCCAGCAGCTTCCTCGGGTGGGAGCTGTTTTTT CASSFLGWELFF - few TRBJ2-2 TRBV7-6
TGTGCCAGCAGTTTAATAGGAGGATACAATGAGCAGTTCTTC CASSLIGGYNEQFF - - TRBJ2-1 TRBV28
TGTGCCAGCAGCTTAGGGGGGAGTTGGAATGAGCAGTTCTTC CASSLGGSWNEQFF - - TRBJ2-1 TRBV7-2
TGCGCCAGCAGCCTCTCAGGGGGCACTGGCTACACCTTC CASSLSGGTGYTF TRBD1 many TRBJ1-2 TRBV4-1
TGTGCCAGCAGTTTCGAGGATACTGAAGCTTTCTTT CASSFEDTEAFF - - TRBJ1-1 TRBV28
TGTGCCAGCAGCTTAACCAGGACCCCGTCCTTCTACAATGAGCAGTTCTTC CASSLTRTPSFYNEQFF - - TRBJ2-1 TRBV7-6
TGTGCCAGCAGTTTGACAGACAACTATGGCTACACCTTC CASSLTDNYGYTF - few TRBJ1-2 TRBV12-3/TRBV12-4
TGTGCCAGCAGCCCAGGAGGTGAGGACACTGAAGCTTTCTTT CASSPGGEDTEAFF - - TRBJ1-1 TRBV7-2
TGTGCCAGCAACATCCGGGATCCCGGCCCCTACAATGAGCAGTTCTTC CASNIRDPGPYNEQFF - - TRBJ2-1 TRBV28
TGTGCCAGCAGCCACGGACAGGGCTACGAGCAGTACTTC CASSHGQGYEQYF TRBD1 - TRBJ2-7 TRBV6-6
TGTGCCAGCAGCTTAGCGCACTGGGCGGGAGCAGATACGCAGTATTTT CASSLAHWAGADTQYF TRBD2 many TRBJ2-3 TRBV7-8
TGTGCCAGCAGCCTCATTACTAGCACCGTCTACGAGCAGTACTTC CASSLITSTVYEQYF - few TRBJ2-7 TRBV28
TGTGCCAGCAGCGGGCAGCGATTCCTTAATGAGCAGTTCTTC CASSGQRFLNEQFF - few TRBJ2-1 TRBV14
TGTGCCAGCAGTTCTGCCTTCCGGGACAGGGGGTACTACGAGCAGTACTTC CASSSAFRDRGYYEQYF TRBD1 few TRBJ2-7 TRBV6-2/TRBV6-3
TGTGCCAGCAGTTTTATAGCGGGGGGAATGGAGACCCAGTACTTC CASSFIAGGMETQYF TRBD2 - TRBJ2-5 TRBV12-3/TRBV12-4
TGTGCCAGCAGTTACTCGAAAAGCGGGTCCCACCAAGGCAAAAACATTCAGTACTTC CASSYSKSGSHQGKNIQYF - - TRBJ2-4 TRBV6-2/TRBV6-3
TGTGCCAGCAGCTTAGCGATACTAGCACTCGGCGATACGCAGTATTTT CASSLAILALGDTQYF - - TRBJ2-3 TRBV7-8
TGTGCCAGCAGTCCCCGGGTGGAGCAGTACTTC CASSPRVEQYF - - TRBJ2-7 TRBV28
TGTGCCAGCAGTGAAGCTGACTATACGCAGTATTTT CASSEADYTQYF - - TRBJ2-3 TRBV2
TGTGCCAGCAGCTTAGCGGCGGGACCCCTACGAGAGCAGTACTTC CASSLAAGPLREQYF - - TRBJ2-7 TRBV11-2
TGTGCCAGCAGTAACCGGGGGTCCTACAATGAGCAGTTCTTC CASSNRGSYNEQFF - many TRBJ2-1 TRBV27
TGTGCCAGCAGCTTAGTTGAGGATTCCTACGAGCAGTACTTC CASSLVEDSYEQYF - - TRBJ2-7 TRBV7-6
TGTGCCAGCAGCGTACAACTAGCGGGAGACCGCAACGAGCAGTACTTC CASSVQLAGDRNEQYF TRBD2 - TRBJ2-7 TRBV7-6
TGTGCCAGCAGCGAGGGACAGCCCCAGCATTTT CASSEGQPQHF - - TRBJ1-5 TRBV7-2
TGTGCCAGCACCAATTCTAGCGAGAGCAAAAACATTCAGTACTTC CASTNSSESKNIQYF - few TRBJ2-4 TRBV7-2
TGTGCCAGCAGTGAATCGGTGCGGGGGGAAGCCAAAAACATTCAGTACTTC CASSESVRGEAKNIQYF TRBD2 few TRBJ2-4 TRBV2
TGTGCCAGCAGCCTAGGGGGCGCGGAAGGGGGCACTGAAGCTTTCTTT CASSLGGAEGGTEAFF TRBD1 - TRBJ1-1 TRBV7-9
TGTGCCAGCAGTCCTCGGGGGGGTATCGACGAGCAGTACTTC CASSPRGGIDEQYF TRBD2 few TRBJ2-7 TRBV28
TGTGCCAGCAACAGCCTTCATATGAACACTGAAGCTTTCTTT CASNSLHMNTEAFF - few TRBJ1-1 TRBV28
TGTGCCAGCAGTTCGGACAGAGTGATATACACCGGGGAGCTGTTTTTT CASSSDRVIYTGELFF - few TRBJ2-2 TRBV6-2/TRBV6-3
TGCAGTGCTAGGCTCAAGCTAGCGGGGTTAGGGAAGGGGAATGAGCAGTTCTTC CSARLKLAGLGKGNEQFF TRBD2 - TRBJ2-1 TRBV20-1
TGTGCCATCAGCGCCGGGACAGGGTACCTCGAGCAGTACTTC CAISAGTGYLEQYF TRBD1 few TRBJ2-7 TRBV10-3
TGTGCCAGCAGTGTCGAAAACTCTGGGGCCAACGTCCTGACTTTC CASSVENSGANVLTF - - TRBJ2-6 TRBV6-4
TGTGCCAGCAGCTACGGACCGGGACAGGATACCGGGGAGCTGTTTTTT CASSYGPGQDTGELFF TRBD1 - TRBJ2-2 TRBV7-9
TGTTCCGTCTGGGACAGGAACACTGAAGCTTTCTTT CSVWDRNTEAFF TRBD1 few TRBJ1-1 TRBV28
TGTGCCAGCAGCTTCCAGGCCTTGGGGGAATCTGGGGCCAACGTCCTGACTTTC CASSFQALGESGANVLTF - few TRBJ2-6 TRBV7-8
TGTGCCAGCAGCTTAGGCGGGGTATTGAACACTGAAGCTTTCTTT CASSLGGVLNTEAFF - - TRBJ1-1 TRBV7-9
TGTGCCAGCAGTGTTGCGGCAGGGGGCCATCAGCCCCAGCATTTT CASSVAAGGHQPQHF TRBD1 - TRBJ1-5 TRBV6-1
TGTGCCAGCAGCCCAGCAATAGGCGGGAGGGCCGGCGAGCAGTACTTC CASSPAIGGRAGEQYF TRBD2 few TRBJ2-7 TRBV7-2
TGTGCCAGTAGTATAACTAGCGCAAACACCGGGGAGCTGTTTTTT CASSITSANTGELFF TRBD2 few TRBJ2-2 TRBV19
TGTGCCAGCACTAAAATGGGGGGTTCCGGATACAATGAGCAGTTCTTC CASTKMGGSGYNEQFF - - TRBJ2-1 TRBV27
TGCGCCAGCAGCTCAGGGATTGAAGCTTTCTTT CASSSGIEAFF - few TRBJ1-1 TRBV5-1
TGCGCCAGCAGCCAAGGGACATTCGACTACGAGCAGTACTTC CASSQGTFDYEQYF - - TRBJ2-7 TRBV4-3
TGTGCCAGCACCCTAGGGGGGGCCAAAAACATTCAGTACTTC CASTLGGAKNIQYF - many TRBJ2-4 TRBV7-2
TGTGCCAGCAGTTACTCCATGGACAGGGATTGGCATGGCTACACCTTC CASSYSMDRDWHGYTF TRBD1 few TRBJ1-2 TRBV6-2/TRBV6-3
TGCAGTGCTAGACTGGCGGGAGAGTTTCTCTCCTACAATGAGCAGTTCTTC CSARLAGEFLSYNEQFF TRBD2 - TRBJ2-1 TRBV20-1
TGTGCCAGTAGTACCCCTGCTGGGGAGCAGTACTTC CASSTPAGEQYF - - TRBJ2-7 TRBV19
TGTGCCAGCAGTTCTTCATCCCGGGACAGAGCCTACGAGCAGTACTTC CASSSSSRDRAYEQYF TRBD1 once TRBJ2-7 TRBV12-3/TRBV12-4
TGTGCCAGCAGTTCGGGGGCGAGCACCGGGGAGCTGTTTTTT CASSSGASTGELFF - few TRBJ2-2 TRBV6-2/TRBV6-3
TGTGCCAGCAGCTTAGGTCTGCCGAGCTATCAAGAGACCCAGTACTTC CASSLGLPSYQETQYF - few TRBJ2-5 TRBV7-2
TGTGCCAGCAGTAAATACAGGGCCACTGAAGCTTTCTTT CASSKYRATEAFF - few TRBJ1-1 TRBV12-3/TRBV12-4
TGTGCCAGCAGCTTATTCACAGGGGACACTGAAGCTTTCTTT CASSLFTGDTEAFF TRBD1 - TRBJ1-1 TRBV7-9